The 27 T cell receptor beta chains below come from one sample, sequenced in a study of T cell repertoires in cytomegalovirus infection. One entry per CDR3 protein results from TCRdb running MiXCR on the reads. The sample has about 300,000 distinct CDR3 sequences; roughly a tenth are singletons. The sequencing input was PBMCs. Receptors originate from a human donor in good health (CMV status not recorded). Some clones in this sample may be carry-over from other donors' samples.

This clonotype was found many times. CDR3 sequence: CSARALAGGPYNEQFF. DNA of the CDR3: TGCAGTGCTAGAGCTCTAGCGGGGGGGCCCTACAATGAGCAGTTCTTC. This sequence joins TRBV20-1 and TRBJ2-1, with 12 nucleotides matching TRBD2. V gave up 1 base and J gave up 2 bases; unmatched junction bases: 3. This CDR3 contains 16 residues. Germline V gene sequence: CDR1 DFQATT, CDR2 SNEGSKA (reference sequence).

In this sample, this clonotype turned up a few times. V is TRBV20-1 and J is TRBJ2-7; 7 nucleotides align to TRBD1. From germline, CDR1 is DFQATT and CDR2 SNEGSKA (reference sequence). The CDR3 spans 14 residues. Germline trimming cut 1 base from V and 6 bases from J; bases unmatched to any gene: 9. The CDR3: CSARGDRGLREQYF. The CDR3 region has the DNA TGCAGTGCTAGAGGGGATAGGGGGCTCCGCGAGCAGTACTTC.

The J gene is TRBJ2-5, the V gene TRBV18; no definite D call. Germline assignment: CDR1 KGHSH and CDR2 LQKENI. V was clipped by 2 bases and J by 5 bases, with 6 bases between them. The CDR3 has 12 residues. DNA of the CDR3: TGTGCCAGCTCACCAATATCGGAGACCCAGTACTTC. Translated: CASSPISETQYF.

This clonotype was counted at least ten times. The J gene is TRBJ1-2, the V gene TRBV6-1, with D tentatively TRBD1 (6 bases). Germline V gene lookup returns CDR1 MNHNS and CDR2 SASEGT. The CDR3 sequence is 13 residues long. V lost 5 bases and J lost 7, with 14 bases in between. The CDR3, as DNA: TGTGCCAGCAGTTTACAGGGCCGGGGTGGCTACACCTTC. Translating gives CASSLQGRGGYTF.

On this clonotype: A much larger clone lies a single base off, so this may be a read error. The chain is built from TRBV4-1 and TRBJ2-2, with D possibly being TRBD1 (5 bases). Germline V CDR1 and CDR2: MGHRA, YSYEKL. CDR3 length: 16 amino acids. V was pared by 4 bases and J by 5 bases, with 17 bases between. The CDR3 is CASSRPWGRETGELFF. As DNA, the CDR3 is TGCGCCAGCAGCCGACCCTGGGGCCGAGAAACCGGGGAGCTGTTTTTT.

This clonotype showed up many times. The J gene is TRBJ2-1, the V gene TRBV29-1, with TRBD2 matching over 11 bases. Germline assignment: CDR1 SQVTM and CDR2 ANQGSEA. V gave up 7 bases and J gave up 5 bases; unmatched junction bases: 10. CDR3 size: 15 residues. The CDR3 sequence: CSAAAGTSGNNEQFF. CDR3 coding DNA: TGCAGCGCCGCTGCGGGGACTAGCGGTAACAATGAGCAGTTCTTC.

This chain joins TRBV6-5 and TRBJ2-1, with D possibly being TRBD1 (5 bases). CDR1 and CDR2 (germline): MNHEY, SVGAGI. V was shortened by 2 bases and J by 7 bases, with 18 bases between the two germline ends. The CDR3 consists of 16 residues. Here the CDR3 reads CASSYPGRTKGNEQFF. The CDR3 bases are TGTGCCAGCAGTTACCCCGGACGGACAAAGGGGAATGAGCAGTTCTTC.

This clonotype was observed at least ten times. The chain joins TRBV6-2 or TRBV6-3 to TRBJ2-2; 9 bases match TRBD2. The CDR3 loop spans 15 amino acids. The germline V gene encodes CDR1 MNHEY and CDR2 SVGEGT. J was trimmed by 2 bases and V by 5 bases; bases with no gene match: 3. CDR3: CASSSGGTNTGELFF. CDR3 sequence (DNA): TGTGCCAGCAGTAGCGGGGGGACCAACACCGGGGAGCTGTTTTTT.

This clonotype was observed many times. V usage is TRBV19 and J usage is TRBJ2-2, with D hard to call. Trimming removed 5 bases at V and 5 bases at J, with 12 bases between. Germline V CDR1 and CDR2: LNHDA, SQIVND (reference sequence). CDR3 length equals 14 residues. For the CDR3, the DNA is TGTGCCAGTAGTGGCTTCCAAGGAACCGGGGAGCTGTTTTTT. It translates to CASSGFQGTGELFF. The variable domain in full, completed from reference TRBV19 and TRBJ2-2, reads DGGITQSPKYLFRKEGQNVTLSCEQNLNHDAMYWYRQDPGQGLRLIYYSQIVNDFQKGDIAEGYSVSREKKESFPLTVTSAQKNPTAFYLCASSGFQGTGELFFGEGSRLTVL.

The chain employs TRBV20-1 and TRBJ1-3; D possibly corresponds to TRBD1 (6 bases). Between the trimmed V and J ends, which lost 0 bases and 1 base, there was a span of 16 bases. Germline V gene data show CDR1 as DFQATT and CDR2 as SNEGSKA (reference sequence). The CDR3 is made up of 17 amino acids. The CDR3 coding sequence is TGCAGTGCTAGAGATCTTGGCAGGGGAATATCTGGAAACACCATATATTTT. Residues: CSARDLGRGISGNTIYF.

In this sample, this clonotype turned up many times. This chain links TRBV4-1 with TRBJ2-5; 9 bases are a match to TRBD2. The V segment lost 0 bases and the J segment 2 bases; nucleotides outside the gene matches: 7. The V gene's germline CDR1 is MGHRA and CDR2 YSYEKL. CDR3 length: 17 residues. CDR3 sequence: CASSQDVGGGGQETQYF. CDR3 in DNA: TGCGCCAGCAGCCAAGATGTCGGCGGGGGGGGACAAGAGACCCAGTACTTC.

The gene calls are TRBV12-3 or TRBV12-4 and TRBJ1-1; 8 nucleotides match TRBD1. V lost 5 bases and J lost 6; bases outside the gene matches: 2. This CDR3 has 12 amino acids. The CDR3 protein is CASSPQGAEAFF. CDR3 coding DNA: TGTGCCAGCAGTCCACAGGGGGCTGAAGCTTTCTTT.

The DNA for the CDR3 is TGCAGTGCGAGACAGGGAGCATCCTACAATGAGCAGTTCTTC. Its protein product is CSARQGASYNEQFF. The chain links TRBV20-1 to TRBJ2-1; TRBD1 matches 7 bases. The V and J ends lost 6 bases and 1 base, in that order; junction bases with no gene match: 6. CDR1 and CDR2 from the germline V gene are DFQATT and SNEGSKA (reference sequence). This CDR3 contains 14 residues.

The chain links TRBV5-6 to TRBJ1-1, with D possibly being TRBD1 (6 bases). Germline lookup yields CDR1 SGHDT and CDR2 YYEEEE. V lost 3 bases to trimming and J lost 0 bases, with 9 bases between them. The CDR3 is made up of 14 amino acids. Written as DNA, the CDR3 is TGTGCCAGCAGCTCAAGACAGGTGAACACTGAAGCTTTCTTT. It is translated as CASSSRQVNTEAFF.

A few counts support this clonotype. The chain uses TRBV28 and TRBJ2-3; D may be TRBD1 (5 bases). This CDR3 is built from 14 residues. Between the trimmed V and J ends, which lost 3 bases and 6 bases, there was a span of 13 bases. Germline CDR1 and CDR2: MDHEN and SYDVKM. CDR3 region: CASSLKGRLDTQYF. CDR3 nucleotides: TGTGCCAGCAGTTTGAAGGGGCGGTTGGATACGCAGTATTTT.

This clonotype was found many times. The chain employs TRBV20-1 and TRBJ1-2; the D is unclear. The CDR3 contains 11 residues. The germline V and J ends were trimmed by 4 bases and 2 bases, with 5 bases remaining between them. Germline-derived CDR1 and CDR2 are DFQATT and SNEGSKA (reference sequence). The CDR3 region is CSATGNYGYTF. The CDR3 DNA follows: TGCAGTGCTACAGGAAACTATGGCTACACCTTC.

V and J are TRBV12-3 or TRBV12-4 and TRBJ1-1; 7 nucleotides line up with TRBD1. The ends lost 6 bases at V and 4 bases at J; junction bases unmatched: 5. The length of the CDR3 is 13 residues. The CDR3 region has the DNA TGTGCCAGCAGCCTGGACAGGTTCACTGAAGCTTTCTTT. Translation: CASSLDRFTEAFF.

This clonotype appeared a few times. The V and J genes are TRBV6-6 and TRBJ2-2; TRBD2 is a possible D gene (6 bases). Per germline, CDR1 MNHNY and CDR2 SVGAGI (reference sequence). The V end lost 2 bases, the J end lost 1 base, and 11 bases lay between the germline ends. This CDR3 contains 16 residues. The CDR3 DNA is TGTGCCAGCAGTTACGTTGGGGGAGGGAACACCGGGGAGCTGTTTTTT. It is translated as CASSYVGGGNTGELFF.

This clonotype has ten or more counts. This chain joins TRBV11-3 and TRBJ2-7; 7 nucleotides align to TRBD1. Germline V gene sequence: CDR1 SGHNT, CDR2 YENEEA. CDR3 length: 15 amino acids. The trim removed 4 bases at V and 5 bases at J, leaving 11 bases unmatched. Here the CDR3 reads CASSSGYRGMDEQYF. The CDR3 DNA reads TGTGCCAGCAGCTCCGGATACAGGGGAATGGACGAGCAGTACTTC.

CDR3 bases: TGTGCCAGCAGTTACGTCGGGGCGAACACCGGGGAGCTGTTTTTT. This codes for CASSYVGANTGELFF. The rearrangement links TRBV6-2 or TRBV6-3 to TRBJ2-2, with D possibly matching TRBD2 (5 bases). Trimming left V 2 bases short and J 0 bases short, with 7 bases between. The CDR3 is made up of 15 amino acids. CDR1 is MNHEY and CDR2 is SVGEGT in the germline V gene.

This clonotype was recorded a few times. This chain links TRBV20-1 with TRBJ1-2, with D perhaps TRBD1 (5 bases). Germline V lookup: CDR1 DFQATT, CDR2 SNEGSKA (reference sequence). The CDR3 has 12 residues. Trimming pared 6 bases from V and 4 bases from J, leaving 12 bases between. The DNA for the CDR3 is TGCAGTGCAGAAGCAGGGAGCTATGGCTACACCTTC. This sequence encodes CSAEAGSYGYTF.

This clonotype was observed many times. The chain links TRBV10-3 to TRBJ2-3; D ambiguous. Per the germline V gene, CDR1 is ENHRY and CDR2 is SYGVKD. The CDR3 has 11 residues. Between the trimmed V and J ends, which lost 6 bases and 0 bases, there was a span of 1 base. CDR3 bases: TGTGCCATCAGGAGCACAGATACGCAGTATTTT. Protein product: CAIRSTDTQYF.

The V gene is TRBV9, the J gene TRBJ2-7, with D perhaps assigned TRBD1 or TRBD2 (6 bases each). The V gene's germline CDR1 is SGDLS and CDR2 YYNGEE. The V and J ends lost 3 bases and 3 bases respectively, with 13 bases between them. The length of the CDR3 is 14 residues. CDR3 amino acids: CASSARDTVYEQYF. CDR3 in DNA: TGTGCCAGCAGCGCGCGGGACACAGTCTACGAGCAGTACTTC.

Many counts were recorded for this clonotype. The chain uses TRBV6-2 or TRBV6-3 and TRBJ2-3; 9 bases line up with TRBD2. After removal of 5 bases from V and 6 bases from J, the junction contained 9 bases not matched to a gene. CDR3 length equals 15 residues. The V gene's germline CDR1 is MNHEY and CDR2 SVGEGT. This CDR3 is CASSPLRGGLDTQYF. The CDR3 DNA reads TGTGCCAGCAGTCCCCTGCGGGGGGGCCTCGATACGCAGTATTTT.

This clonotype appeared a single time. One base away lies a much larger clone, so this may be a sequencing read error. Because the CDR3 is missing its conserved closing phenylalanine or tryptophan, this is likely a read error. This sequence joins TRBV7-9 and TRBJ1-2; TRBD1 agrees at 7 bases. The CDR3 spans 13 residues. V was clipped by 5 bases and J by 4 bases; unmatched bases: 4. Germline loops: CDR1 SEHNR, CDR2 FQNEAQ (reference sequence). CDR3 DNA sequence: TGTGCCAGCAGCCCCGGACAGGCCTATGGCTACACCTAC. This encodes CASSPGQAYGYTY.

The chain couples TRBV18 to TRBJ2-1; the match to TRBD1 covers 7 bases. The junction had 4 bases not matched to a gene; V was cut back by 1 base and J by 4 bases. Germline CDR1 reads KGHSH; CDR2 reads LQKENI. This CDR3 has 15 residues. The CDR3 is CASSPQGARYNEQFF. The CDR3 DNA reads TGTGCCAGCTCACCACAGGGGGCGCGATACAATGAGCAGTTCTTC.

The chain carries TRBV11-1 and TRBJ1-6; D call uncertain. CDR3 length: 14 residues. Germline CDR1 SGHAT, CDR2 FQDESV (reference sequence). Trimming shortened V by 4 bases and J by 13 bases, and 17 bases separated the two germline ends. The CDR3 sequence: CASSSTGTISPLHF. The CDR3 DNA is TGTGCCAGCAGCTCGACCGGCACGATTAGTCCCCTCCACTTT.